This T cell receptor (beta chain) was documented in a study of blood T cell repertoires in COVID-19. Across the study: From T cells, B-cell-depleted T cells, or PBMCs came the material, which was cDNA or gDNA.

Authors' processing steps: Reference gene primers were amplified, and this amplification served to estimate nucleated cell counts. The method was immunoSEQ multiplex PCR; TCRdb's version includes in-frame clones alone and lacks a portion of them. V, J and clone size reflect that table, while D and trimming were determined from the DNA. The profile shows under 550,000 clones, around nine tenths of them singletons. The CDR3 is 12 residues long. Trimming pared 6 bases from V and 10 bases from J, leaving 12 bases between. The sequenced sample was peripheral blood. This chain joins TRBV12-3 or TRBV12-4 and TRBJ1-4; D not certain. This clonotype was sampled from a man aged 18 to 30 with COVID-19, enrolled during active disease. Here the CDR3 DNA reads TGTGCCAGCAGATCTTCCGGTCTAAAACTGTTTTTT. This codes for CASRSSGLKLFF.